Below, 20 T cell receptor beta chains from the same sample are listed, as sequenced in a study of Graves' ophthalmopathy and Graves' hyperthyroidism. RNA served as the template for amplifying TCR beta CDR3 regions. An initial RT-PCR round employing HTBI primers preceded a second-round multiplex PCR. TCRdb reprocessed the multiplex PCR reads with MiXCR, giving one entry per CDR3 protein. The sample records around 50,000 distinct CDR3 sequences, 50% being singletons. The source material was peripheral blood. Source of these receptors: an adult man with Graves' ophthalmopathy.

The rearrangement joins TRBV2 to TRBJ2-7; D is perhaps TRBD2 (5 bases). CDR1 and CDR2 from the germline V gene are SNHLY and FYNNEI. The CDR3 spans 17 residues. With 2 bases removed from V and 4 bases from J, the gap between germline ends came to 21 bases. The CDR3, as DNA: TGTGCCAGCAGTGAAATTAGCGATCGAGGGTGGAGGTACGAGCAGTACTTC. Its protein is CASSEISDRGWRYEQYF. Using reference TRBV2 and TRBJ2-7 for the parts outside the CDR3, the full variable domain is EPEVTQTPSHQVTQMGQEVILRCVPISNHLYFYWYRQILGQKVEFLVSFYNNEISEKSEIFDDQFSVERPDGSNFTLKIRSTKLEDSAMYFCASSEISDRGWRYEQYFGPGTRLTVT.

Many counts were recorded for this clonotype. The chain has TRBV5-1 and TRBJ2-7; no definite D call. Germline V gene sequence: CDR1 SGHRS, CDR2 YFSETQ. Trimming shortened V by 1 base and J by 6 bases, and 14 bases separated the two germline ends. The CDR3 runs to 14 residues. The CDR3 sequence is CASSLPGPSVEQYF. DNA of the CDR3: TGCGCCAGCAGCTTGCCGGGTCCATCGGTCGAGCAGTACTTC.

The chain has TRBV10-3 and TRBJ1-6; weak D call: TRBD1 (6 bases). Trimming stripped 2 bases from V and 9 bases from J, with 17 bases between. The length of the CDR3 is 16 residues. CDR1 and CDR2 from the germline V gene are ENHRY and SYGVKD. The CDR3 is CAISEATGAWGSPLHF. For the CDR3, the DNA is TGTGCCATCAGTGAGGCGACAGGAGCCTGGGGTTCACCCCTCCACTTT.

This clonotype appeared a few times. The junction departs from germline at one end; a sequencing error may be responsible. The V gene is TRBV15, the J gene TRBJ2-5, with a possible D match to TRBD2 (6 bases). In germline, CDR1 is LNHNV, CDR2 YYDKDF (reference sequence). The CDR3 is made up of 15 amino acids. The CDR3 nucleotides are TGTGCTACCAGCAGATCCAGGAGCGGGCAAGAGACCCAGTACTTC. This codes for CATSRSRSGQETQYF.

Many counts were recorded for this clonotype. J is TRBJ2-7 and V is TRBV28, with D possibly being TRBD1 (6 bases). CDR3 length: 15 residues. V was clipped by 1 base and J by 3 bases, with 13 bases between them. From germline, CDR1 is MDHEN and CDR2 SYDVKM. This chain's CDR3 is CASSLYGGPGYEQYF. Here the CDR3 DNA reads TGTGCCAGCAGTTTATATGGGGGCCCAGGCTACGAGCAGTACTTC.

Judged by abundance, this clonotype is medium-sized. The rearrangement joins TRBV7-2 to TRBJ2-3; the D is unclear. Germline CDR1 is SGHTA and CDR2 is FQGNSA. V lost 5 bases, J lost 2 bases, and 2 bases lay in between. The CDR3 length is 11 residues. The CDR3 loop is CASSLTDTQYF. The CDR3, as DNA: TGTGCCAGCAGCCTCACAGATACGCAGTATTTT.

This clonotype has a count of ten or more. The chain couples TRBV5-1 to TRBJ2-5, with D perhaps TRBD1 (5 bases). Trimming cost V 4 bases and J 2 bases, with 9 bases left between them. CDR1 and CDR2 (germline): SGHRS, YFSETQ. The CDR3 totals 13 residues. CDR3 nucleotides: TGCGCCAGCAGCCAGGGCAGGCAAGAGACCCAGTACTTC. It translates to CASSQGRQETQYF.

This chain uses TRBV9 with TRBJ2-1, with D possibly being TRBD1 or TRBD2 (6 bases each). CDR3 length: 16 amino acids. Germline V gene sequence: CDR1 SGDLS, CDR2 YYNGEE. Deletions cut 4 bases from V and 12 bases from J, with 26 bases between. This chain's CDR3 is CASSRAGGRATDTQFF. The CDR3 coding sequence is TGTGCCAGCAGCCGCGCTGGGGGGCGGGCCACAGATACGCAGTTCTTC.

This clonotype was recorded at least ten times. CDR3 region: CASSPQVGVPTEAFF. The CDR3 coding sequence is TGTGCCAGCAGTCCCCAGGTCGGGGTTCCCACTGAAGCTTTCTTT. The J gene is TRBJ1-1, the V gene TRBV28; D ambiguous. V dropped 5 bases and J dropped 4 bases, with 17 bases sitting between them. CDR1 and CDR2 from the germline V gene are MDHEN and SYDVKM. This CDR3 spans 15 amino acids. Together with reference TRBV28 and TRBJ1-1, the CDR3 gives the full variable domain: DVKVTQSSRYLVKRTGEKVFLECVQDMDHENMFWYRQDPGLGLRLIYFSYDVKMKEKGDIPEGYSVSREKKERFSLILESASTNQTSMYLCASSPQVGVPTEAFFGQGTRLTVV.

This clonotype showed up many times. This chain links TRBV9 with TRBJ1-3; TRBD1 aligns across 7 bases. There are 16 residues in the CDR3. The V and J ends lost 3 bases and 2 bases, in that order; junction bases with no gene match: 8. Germline CDR1 and CDR2: SGDLS and YYNGEE. The CDR3 is CASSGFSTGPGNTIYF. CDR3 nucleotide sequence: TGTGCCAGCAGCGGATTCTCGACAGGGCCTGGAAACACCATATATTTT.

This chain links TRBV6-5 with TRBJ1-1; the D gene is possibly TRBD1 (5 bases). The V end lost 4 bases, the J end lost 2 bases, and 11 bases lay between the germline ends. Per germline, CDR1 MNHEY and CDR2 SVGAGI. The CDR3 contains 14 residues. The CDR3 reads CASSFRDLNTEAFF. Here the CDR3 DNA reads TGTGCCAGCAGTTTCAGGGACCTTAACACTGAAGCTTTCTTT.

This clonotype has more than one count but fewer than ten. One junction end does not reproduce the germline sequence, and a read error may be involved. The chain links TRBV20-1 to TRBJ2-2; 11 bases fit TRBD1. This CDR3 has 14 residues. CDR1 and CDR2 from the germline V gene are DFQATT and SNEGSKA (reference sequence). The CDR3 loop reads CSAPGQGDAGELFF. CDR3 coding DNA: TGCAGTGCCCCGGGACAGGGGGACGCCGGGGAGCTTTTTTTT.

This clonotype was counted at least ten times. This clone may be a read error of a much larger clone one base away. Lacking the conserved final phenylalanine or tryptophan, this CDR3 likely reflects a read error. This rearrangement joins TRBV19 to TRBJ2-3; the D is unclear. Germline values: CDR1 LNHDA, CDR2 SQIVND (reference sequence). This CDR3 contains 13 residues. Deletions cut 7 bases from V and 2 bases from J, with 10 bases between. The CDR3 region has the DNA TGTGCCAGTATAAAGCCGAACACAGATACGCAGTATTCT. This translates into CASIKPNTDTQYS.

About this clonotype itself: The CDR3 does not end in the conserved phenylalanine or tryptophan, so this is likely a read error. CDR3 amino acids: CASSTGLVGYEQYI. The DNA of the CDR3 is TGCGCCAGCAGTACGGGTCTAGTAGGCTACGAGCAGTACATC. The gene calls are TRBV10-1 and TRBJ2-7, with unresolved D. Germline CDR1 WNHNN, CDR2 SYGVQD (reference sequence). The length of the CDR3 is 14 residues. The germline V and J ends were trimmed by 5 bases and 3 bases, with 14 bases remaining between them.

This clonotype was recorded at least ten times. This sequence joins TRBV11-2 and TRBJ2-7; 7 bases are shared with TRBD2. The CDR3 consists of 15 residues. V gave up 6 bases and J gave up 1 base; unmatched junction bases: 9. Germline-derived CDR1 and CDR2 are SGHAT and FQNNGV. In nucleotides, the CDR3 is TGTGCCAGCAGTCCTCCAGGGAGGGTTTCCTACGAGCAGTACTTC. It specifies CASSPPGRVSYEQYF. Combining the CDR3 with reference TRBV11-2 and TRBJ2-7 gives the whole variable domain EAGVAQSPRYKIIEKRQSVAFWCNPISGHATLYWYQQILGQGPKLLIQFQNNGVVDDSQLPKDRFSAERLKGVDSTLKIQPAKLEDSAVYLCASSPPGRVSYEQYFGPGTRLTVT.

This chain connects TRBV7-2 to TRBJ2-7; a possible D gene is TRBD2 (6 bases). Trimming pared 4 bases from V and 2 bases from J, leaving 15 bases between. The V gene's germline CDR1 is SGHTA and CDR2 FQGNSA. This CDR3 has 15 residues. For the CDR3, the DNA is TGTGCCAGCAGCTCTTCGGGACGGGGGACCTACGAGCAGTACTTC. The encoded protein is CASSSSGRGTYEQYF.

This clonotype was observed many times. This chain joins TRBV6-5 and TRBJ1-5; 9 bases fit TRBD1. CDR1 MNHEY and CDR2 SVGAGI come from the germline V gene. CDR3 size: 15 residues. With V trimmed by 0 bases and J by 7 bases, 4 bases remained unmatched. DNA for the CDR3: TGTGCCAGCAGTTACTCCCCGGACAGGGGACAGCCCCAGCATTTT. This sequence encodes CASSYSPDRGQPQHF.

The chain carries TRBV7-3 and TRBJ2-3, with D perhaps TRBD1 (6 bases). Germline V CDR1 and CDR2: SGHTA, FQGTGA. The CDR3 spans 15 residues. Deletions cut 1 base from V and 4 bases from J, with 12 bases between. DNA of the CDR3: TGTGCCAGCAGCTTAATGAGAGGGGGAGCAGATACGCAGTATTTT. It is translated as CASSLMRGGADTQYF.

This clonotype was observed a handful of times. The J gene is TRBJ1-1, the V gene TRBV6-5; D is undetermined. The CDR3 has 15 amino acids. The germline gives CDR1 MNHEY, CDR2 SVGAGI. Deletions cut 7 bases from V and 1 base from J, with 16 bases between. The CDR3: CASKTSGRPNTEAFF. CDR3 nucleotides: TGTGCCAGCAAGACTTCTGGGAGACCGAACACTGAAGCTTTCTTT.

The sample holds a few counts of this clonotype. Since a much larger clone is just one base distant, this may be a read error. The conserved final phenylalanine or tryptophan is absent from the CDR3, which likely points to a read error. This sequence joins TRBV12-3 or TRBV12-4 and TRBJ2-1, with 7 nucleotides matching TRBD1. This CDR3 has 15 amino acids. J lost 4 bases, V lost 2 bases, and 5 bases had no gene match. The DNA of the CDR3 is TGTGCCAGCAGTTTACGTCAGGGGGAGTACAATGAGCAGTTCTCC. Amino acid sequence: CASSLRQGEYNEQFS.